A single sample gave rise to the 10 T cell receptor beta chains below, sequenced in a study of blood T cells in healthy people across ages. Then a second PCR, running about 6 to 11 cycles, was carried out with a sample-barcoded 5' primer and a J-beta primer mix. TCRdb fed the 5' RACE reads into MiXCR, producing one record per CDR3 protein. Of 540,000 or so distinct CDR3 sequences listed, 24% are singletons. The same specimen was also included in a second study, on T cells of mothers and their children.

Sample: blood. These TCRs come from a boy between 10 and 17 years old in good health.

This clonotype has a single count. The rearrangement joins TRBV24-1 to TRBJ2-1, with a weak D call TRBD2 (5 bases). Germline V gene sequence: CDR1 KGHDR, CDR2 SFDVKD. V lost 6 bases, J lost 6 bases, and 11 bases lay in between. The CDR3 has 13 residues. The CDR3 region is CATSLGRGNEQFF. The CDR3 DNA sequence: TGTGCCACCAGTCTTGGACGGGGCAATGAGCAGTTCTTC.

The V and J genes are TRBV7-2 and TRBJ2-6; 7 nucleotides line up with TRBD1. The V and J ends lost 2 bases and 4 bases, in that order; junction bases with no gene match: 5. The CDR3 spans 16 residues. The V gene's germline CDR1 is SGHTA and CDR2 FQGNSA. The chain's CDR3 is CASSLSRGLGANVLTF. The CDR3 region has the DNA TGTGCCAGCAGCTTATCGAGGGGGCTAGGGGCCAACGTCCTGACTTTC.

This clonotype came up a few times. This rearrangement joins TRBV27 to TRBJ1-2; weak D call: TRBD1 (5 bases). V was cut by 5 bases and J by 4 bases, with 17 bases left in between. Germline assignment: CDR1 MNHEY and CDR2 SMNVEV (reference sequence). CDR3 length equals 15 residues. This CDR3 reads CASSPNRDHFYGYTF. The CDR3 DNA sequence: TGTGCCAGCAGTCCGAACCGGGACCATTTCTATGGCTACACCTTC.

The chain couples TRBV5-1 to TRBJ1-1; 8 bases align to TRBD1. The V gene's germline CDR1 is SGHRS and CDR2 YFSETQ. Germline trimming cut 4 bases from V and 4 bases from J; bases unmatched to any gene: 6. The CDR3 sequence is 14 residues long. CDR3 in DNA: TGCGCCAGCAGCAACACAGGGGGGGCCACTGAAGCTTTCTTT. Encoded protein: CASSNTGGATEAFF. Supplemented by reference TRBV5-1 and TRBJ1-1, the full variable domain reads KAGVTQTPRYLIKTRGQQVTLSCSPISGHRSVSWYQQTPGQGLQFLFEYFSETQRNKGNFPGRFSGRQFSNSRSEMNVSTLELGDSALYLCASSNTGGATEAFFGQGTRLTVV.

The chain is built from TRBV20-1 and TRBJ2-3, with 11 positions matching TRBD2. V lost 7 bases, J lost 5 bases, and 17 bases stayed unmatched. The CDR3 spans 17 residues. Germline loops: CDR1 DFQATT, CDR2 SNEGSKA (reference sequence). The CDR3, as DNA: TGCAGTGTTGATCCCTTTAGCGGGAGGGCCAGGGGAGATACGCAGTATTTT. Encoded protein: CSVDPFSGRARGDTQYF.

The CDR3 reads CASSPAHPRNTEAFF. In DNA, the CDR3 is TGTGCCAGCAGCCCAGCACACCCAAGGAACACTGAAGCTTTCTTT. This chain uses TRBV12-3 or TRBV12-4 with TRBJ1-1, with D unclear. The CDR3 contains 15 residues. V was cut by 6 bases and J by 1 base, with 15 bases left in between.

Points on this clonotype: At one boundary the junction diverges from the germline segment, which might be a read error. The J gene is TRBJ1-6, the V gene TRBV11-2; no reliable D call. Germline V gene lookup returns CDR1 SGHAT and CDR2 FQNNGV. The CDR3 consists of 18 residues. The CDR3 DNA reads TGTGCCAGCAGCCCAACCCGAGGGAGCATCAACCTTAATCCACCCCTCCACTTT. It is translated as CASSPTRGSINLNPPLHF.

In its sample, this clonotype was seen many times. The CDR3 nucleotides read TGTGCCAGCAGTTTCGGGACCGACTATGGCTACACCTTC. Protein product: CASSFGTDYGYTF. This chain uses TRBV12-3 or TRBV12-4 with TRBJ1-2; possible D gene TRBD1, 5 bases. There are 13 residues in the CDR3. V was cut by 3 bases and J by 3 bases, with 8 bases left in between.

The V gene is TRBV11-2, the J gene TRBJ2-7; tentatively, D is TRBD1 (6 bases). The V end lost 0 bases, the J end lost 0 bases, and 12 bases lay between the germline ends. This CDR3 is built from 16 residues. The germline V gene encodes CDR1 SGHAT and CDR2 FQNNGV. The CDR3 protein is CASSLEGARSSYEQYF. The CDR3 nucleotides are TGTGCCAGCAGCTTAGAGGGGGCCAGGAGCTCCTACGAGCAGTACTTC.

This clonotype has just a few counts. The V gene is TRBV19, the J gene TRBJ2-7, with 7 bases identical to TRBD2. Germline V gene data show CDR1 as LNHDA and CDR2 as SQIVND (reference sequence). The V and J ends lost 4 bases and 5 bases, in that order; junction bases with no gene match: 11. There are 15 residues in the CDR3. The CDR3 DNA reads as TGTGCCAGTAGTAACGGACTAGAACTGCCGCACGAGCAGTACTTC. This translates into CASSNGLELPHEQYF.